These T cell receptor beta chains were read from a single sample in a study of human T cells and chemical hapten exposure. One entry per CDR3 protein results from TCRdb running MiXCR on the RACE reads. This table has roughly 64,000 distinct CDR3 sequences, about 10% appearing once. The sample consisted of whole blood, taken in connection with sensitization to the hapten diphenylcyclopropenone (DPC). The receptors stem from a woman between 35 and 50 years old with alopecia areata. Some clones in this sample may be carry-over from other donors' samples. Each CDR3 is given with its conserved first and last residue. A D gene is named only where the DNA matches it firmly. Some rows have no size entry. The others give once, few or many, or a class for an expanded clone.

clone_size	v_call	j_call	d_call	cdr3_nt	cdr3_aa
.	TRBV29-1	TRBJ1-1	TRBD1	TGCAGCGTTGAAGATCGGACAGGGTACAGTGAAGCTTTCTTT	CSVEDRTGYSEAFF
few	TRBV20-1	TRBJ1-1	TRBD1	TGCAGTGCTAGAGATTTAGACTCCGGGACAGCTGGTTTCTTT	CSARDLDSGTAGFF
.	TRBV12-2	TRBJ2-7	.	TGTGCATGTCGCCTGAGACAGTCCTACTACGAGCAGTACTTC	CACRLRQSYYEQYF
many	TRBV19	TRBJ1-1	TRBD1	TGTGCCAGCCGGAAGGGGACAGGGAACACTGAAGCTTTCTTT	CASRKGTGNTEAFF
.	TRBV25-1	TRBJ1-6	.	TGTGCCAGCAGTGAACAGGGAGGTTCACCCCTCCACTTT	CASSEQGGSPLHF
once	TRBV12-3/TRBV12-4	TRBJ2-5	.	TGTGCCAGCAGTGGGACCGGGCCTATGAACTTC	CASSGTGPMNF
few	TRBV20-1	TRBJ1-6	.	TGCAGTGCTAGCTATAATTCACCCCTCCACTTT	CSASYNSPLHF
many	TRBV12-3/TRBV12-4	TRBJ2-7	.	TGTGCCAGCAGGAAGAACCCTACGGGGGAGGCGGACTTC	CASRKNPTGEADF
.	TRBV6-6	TRBJ1-1	.	TGTGCCAGCAGTTACCCCAACACGCACCCTGAAGCTTTCTTT	CASSYPNTHPEAFF
.	TRBV6-6	TRBJ1-1	.	TGTGCCAGCAGTTACTCCCGTGGAGCTTTCTTT	CASSYSRGAFF
many	TRBV29-1	TRBJ1-5	.	TGCAGCGCGGGACCGGGAAGCAATCAGCCCCAGCATTTT	CSAGPGSNQPQHF
few	TRBV10-3	TRBJ1-5	TRBD1	TGTGCCATCAGCCCGGGACAGGGCGATAGCAATCAGCCCCAGCATTTT	CAISPGQGDSNQPQHF
many	TRBV7-2	TRBJ2-5	.	TGTGCCAGCAGCCCCGATCCATACAGAGAGACCCAGTACTTC	CASSPDPYRETQYF
medium-sized	TRBV7-8	TRBJ2-7	.	TGTGCCAGCCGACTGATGGGTAGTTGGGTGTACGAGCAGTACTTC	CASRLMGSWVYEQYF
few	TRBV18	TRBJ1-3	TRBD1	TGTGCCAGCTCACCGACCCAGGGGGGTGGAAACACCATATATTTT	CASSPTQGGGNTIYF
.	TRBV4-2	TRBJ2-1	TRBD1	TGTGCCAGCAGCCAAGGGACAGGTTACTACAATGAGCAGTTCTTC	CASSQGTGYYNEQFF
many	TRBV19	TRBJ1-5	TRBD1	TGTGCCAGTAGTCCTCGGGACAGGAACAATCAGCCCCAGCATTTT	CASSPRDRNNQPQHF
many	TRBV6-5	TRBJ2-1	.	TGTGCCAGCGGGACTCTCACCTACAATGAGCAGTTCTTC	CASGTLTYNEQFF
.	TRBV18	TRBJ2-7	TRBD1	TGTGCCAGCTCACTTCAGGACAGGGTTACCTACGAGCAGTACTTC	CASSLQDRVTYEQYF
many	TRBV11-2	TRBJ2-1	TRBD2	TGTGCCAGCAGCTGGGGAGCGGGGAACAATGAGCAGTTCTTC	CASSWGAGNNEQFF
many	TRBV7-3	TRBJ2-1	TRBD2	TGTGCCAGCAGCTCTGGGCGAGCGGGGGGGTCCTACAATGAGCAGTTCTTC	CASSSGRAGGSYNEQFF
few	TRBV18	TRBJ1-1	.	TGTGCCAGCTGCAACAGGGCGAGGGGTGAAGCTTTCTTT	CASCNRARGEAFF
.	TRBV20-1	TRBJ2-1	TRBD2	TGCAGTGCTTCGACCGGGACTATGCAAGAGCAGTTCTTC	CSASTGTMQEQFF
.	TRBV29-1	TRBJ1-1	TRBD1	TGCAGCGTCGCGCCGGGACAGACCTTTTCTGAAGCTTTCTTT	CSVAPGQTFSEAFF
.	TRBV11-3	TRBJ2-2	TRBD2	TGTGCCAGCAGCTCCCTAGCGGGAGTGGGGACCGGGGAGCTGTTTTTT	CASSSLAGVGTGELFF
many	TRBV10-3	TRBJ1-1	.	TGTGCCATCAGTGATTCCCAGGGAGGCACTGAAGCTTTCTTT	CAISDSQGGTEAFF
once	TRBV6-4	TRBJ2-3	TRBD1	TGTGCCAGCAGTGCCACCGGGACAGCCACAGATACGCAGTATTTT	CASSATGTATDTQYF
many	TRBV12-3/TRBV12-4	TRBJ1-2	.	TGTGCCAGCAGTTCTTCTAGGGTCGGCTATGGCTACACCTTC	CASSSSRVGYGYTF
.	TRBV19	TRBJ1-2	.	TGTGCCAGTACCAATTCCGGGATGTCGAGGAGTGGCTACACCTTC	CASTNSGMSRSGYTF
.	TRBV6-2/TRBV6-3	TRBJ1-1	TRBD1	TGTGCCAGCAGTTACCCGGGACAGGGGATGGCGAACACTGAAGCTTTCTTT	CASSYPGQGMANTEAFF
many	TRBV6-5	TRBJ2-2	.	TGTGCCAGCAGCAGGGACTCGGCCGGGGAGCTGTTTTTT	CASSRDSAGELFF
many	TRBV11-2	TRBJ2-5	.	TGTGCCAGCAGCTTAGATTTATCGCGTCGGGAATGGCGGGAGACCCAGTACTTC	CASSLDLSRREWRETQYF
many	TRBV24-1	TRBJ2-5	.	TGTGCCACCAGTGCTGGGGTGGAGACCCAGTACTTC	CATSAGVETQYF
many	TRBV19	TRBJ1-1	.	TGTGCCAGTAGTATGGGACTTAGTTGGACTGAAGCTTTCTTT	CASSMGLSWTEAFF
many	TRBV7-8	TRBJ2-1	TRBD1	TGTGCCAGCTCGCTCCTAAACAGGGGCCTAGACAATGAGCAGTTCTTC	CASSLLNRGLDNEQFF
.	TRBV28	TRBJ2-1	.	TGTGCCAGCACCCGGGACTTCGGTGAGCAGTTCTTC	CASTRDFGEQFF
.	TRBV11-2	TRBJ2-7	.	TGTGCCAGCAGCCCCTGGAGGGGGCCTTTGGAGCAGTACTTC	CASSPWRGPLEQYF
.	TRBV29-1	TRBJ2-1	.	TGCAGCGCCGGCCTTCTAGCGAGCTACAATGAGCAGTTCTTC	CSAGLLASYNEQFF
.	TRBV6-5	TRBJ1-2	.	TGTGCCAGCAGTTACTCGAGAGGGGCAACCTATGGCTACACCTTC	CASSYSRGATYGYTF
.	TRBV18	TRBJ1-5	TRBD1	TGTGTCAGCTCCCCGGGACAGGGAAATAGCAATCAGCCCCAGCATTTT	CVSSPGQGNSNQPQHF
many	TRBV20-1	TRBJ2-3	TRBD2	TGCAGTGCTAGAGATCCGGCTAGCGGACTCACAGATACGCAGTATTTT	CSARDPASGLTDTQYF
few	TRBV19	TRBJ2-2	TRBD2	TGTGCCAGTAGTACCTTAGCGGGGGTCACCGGGGAGCTGTTTTTT	CASSTLAGVTGELFF
.	TRBV20-1	TRBJ2-1	.	TGCAGTGCTAGAGATCGAGGCAATGAGCAGTTCTTC	CSARDRGNEQFF
.	TRBV25-1	TRBJ2-5	TRBD1	TGTGCCAGCAGTGAGGCTCGGGGACAGGGGGAGACCCAGTACTTC	CASSEARGQGETQYF
many	TRBV11-2	TRBJ2-1	TRBD2	TGTGCCAGCAGCTTAGGGTCGGGCGGGAGTGTCGATGAGCAGTTCTTC	CASSLGSGGSVDEQFF
many	TRBV2	TRBJ2-7	.	TGTGCCAGCACCCTGACGGGGCCCACCTACGAGCAGTACTTC	CASTLTGPTYEQYF
.	TRBV5-5	TRBJ2-4	TRBD2	TGTGCCAGCAGCAACGGTCCACTAGCGGGAGTCAAAAACATTCAGTACTTC	CASSNGPLAGVKNIQYF
many	TRBV27	TRBJ2-7	TRBD1	TGTGCCAGCAGGGACAGGGGGAGCTCCTACGAGCAGTACTTC	CASRDRGSSYEQYF
.	TRBV28	TRBJ1-1	.	TGTGCCAGCAGTGTCATCGGCACTGAAGCTTTCTTT	CASSVIGTEAFF
few	TRBV7-2	TRBJ2-3	.	TGTGCCAGCAGCGTCCCCCTGGGGGTAGGGACAGATACGCAGTATTTT	CASSVPLGVGTDTQYF
.	TRBV11-2	TRBJ1-2	.	TGTGCCAGCACCAAAGGATTGACCGGGAGCTATGGCTACACCTTC	CASTKGLTGSYGYTF
many	TRBV25-1	TRBJ1-1	TRBD1	TGTGCCAGCAGTGAATGGGGACAGGGTCGTGGCACTGAAGCTTTCTTT	CASSEWGQGRGTEAFF
few	TRBV29-1	TRBJ2-5	.	TGCAGCGCTGAAGGACCCCGGGTAGGGGAGACCCAGTACTTC	CSAEGPRVGETQYF
few	TRBV20-1	TRBJ2-7	.	TGCAGTGCTAGGGGCGTAACTAACGAGCAGTACTTC	CSARGVTNEQYF